This TCR beta chain comes out of a study of CD8 T cells in ankylosing spondylitis. Study observations and caveats: There was a TCR beta motif, made of 7 to 9 highly homologous variants, that appeared characteristic of ankylosing spondylitis blood.

This clonotype appeared many times. What it binds is not known. TCRdb reprocessed the 5' RACE reads with MiXCR, giving one entry per CDR3 protein. Here the sample spans about 800,000 distinct CDR3 sequences, 12% being singletons. The V gene's germline CDR1 is SGHRS and CDR2 YFSETQ. V was trimmed by 4 bases and J by 4 bases, leaving 9 bases between them. This CDR3 region has 13 residues. This receptor was identified in a male donor with ankylosing spondylitis. The sequenced material came from blood, either unsorted or a sorted T cell fraction (not recorded which). The chain uses TRBV5-1 and TRBJ2-1, with D possibly being TRBD1 (5 bases). The CDR3 sequence: CASSETAYNEQFF. The CDR3, as DNA: TGCGCCAGCAGCGAGACAGCTTACAATGAGCAGTTCTTC.